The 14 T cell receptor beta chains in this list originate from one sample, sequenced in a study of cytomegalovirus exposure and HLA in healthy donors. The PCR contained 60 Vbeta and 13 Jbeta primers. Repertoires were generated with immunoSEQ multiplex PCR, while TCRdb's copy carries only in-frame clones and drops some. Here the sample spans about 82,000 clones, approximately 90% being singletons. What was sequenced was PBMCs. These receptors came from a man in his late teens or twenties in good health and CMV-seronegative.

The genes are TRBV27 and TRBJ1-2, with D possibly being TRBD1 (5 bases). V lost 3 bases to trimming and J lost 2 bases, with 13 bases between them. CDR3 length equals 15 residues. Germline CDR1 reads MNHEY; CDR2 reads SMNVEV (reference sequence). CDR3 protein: CASSFGGLANYGYTF. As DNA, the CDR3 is TGTGCCAGCAGTTTCGGGGGACTGGCGAACTATGGCTACACCTTC.

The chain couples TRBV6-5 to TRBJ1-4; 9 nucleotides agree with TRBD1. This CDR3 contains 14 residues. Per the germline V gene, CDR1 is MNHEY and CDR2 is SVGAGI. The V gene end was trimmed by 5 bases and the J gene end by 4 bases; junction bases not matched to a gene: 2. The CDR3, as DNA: TGTGCCAGCAGTCCGACAGGGGGTAATGAAAAACTGTTTTTT. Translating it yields CASSPTGGNEKLFF.

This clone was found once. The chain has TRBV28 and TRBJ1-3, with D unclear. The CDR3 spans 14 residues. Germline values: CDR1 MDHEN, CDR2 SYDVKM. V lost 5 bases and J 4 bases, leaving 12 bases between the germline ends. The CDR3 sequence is CASSGGFGGNTIYF. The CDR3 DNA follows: TGTGCCAGCAGTGGAGGGTTTGGAGGAAACACCATATATTTT.

In DNA form, the CDR3 reads TGTGCCAGCAGTTTTGCGGGGCGCTACTACGAGCAGTACTTC. Its protein product is CASSFAGRYYEQYF. J is TRBJ2-7 and V is TRBV28, with D possibly matching TRBD2 (6 bases). The CDR3 has 14 amino acids. Germline V gene sequence: CDR1 MDHEN, CDR2 SYDVKM. V was trimmed by 3 bases and J by 3 bases, leaving 12 bases between them.

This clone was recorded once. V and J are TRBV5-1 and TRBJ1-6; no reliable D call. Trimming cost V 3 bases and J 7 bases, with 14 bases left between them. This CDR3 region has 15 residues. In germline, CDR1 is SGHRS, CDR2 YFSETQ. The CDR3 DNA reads TGCGCCAGCAGCTCCGGGGAAGCGCGGAATTCACCCCTCCACTTT. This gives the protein CASSSGEARNSPLHF.

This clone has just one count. This CDR3 reads CASSGGWGDEIYGYTF. CDR3 in DNA: TGTGCCAGCAGTGGGGGATGGGGGGACGAAATCTATGGCTACACCTTC. The chain couples TRBV6-1 to TRBJ1-2; D is possibly TRBD1 (5 bases). Germline V lookup: CDR1 MNHNS, CDR2 SASEGT. V dropped 4 bases and J dropped 4 bases, with 19 bases sitting between them. CDR3 length: 16 amino acids.

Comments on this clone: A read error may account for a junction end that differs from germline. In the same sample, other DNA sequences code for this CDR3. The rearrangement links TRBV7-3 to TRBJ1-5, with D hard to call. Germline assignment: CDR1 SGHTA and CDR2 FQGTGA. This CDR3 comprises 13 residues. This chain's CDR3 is CASSLTGGQPQHF. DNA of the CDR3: TGTGCCAGCAGCCTAACTGGAGGTCAGCCCCAGCATTTT.

CDR3 coding DNA: TGTGCCAGTAGGGGGACTAGCGGGAGATTGCGGAATGAGCAGTTCTTC. Protein: CASRGTSGRLRNEQFF. The V call is TRBV19, the J call TRBJ2-1; 14 positions agree with TRBD2. The CDR3 has 16 residues. Germline trimming cut 6 bases from V and 7 bases from J; bases unmatched to any gene: 8. The V gene's germline CDR1 is LNHDA and CDR2 SQIVND (reference sequence).

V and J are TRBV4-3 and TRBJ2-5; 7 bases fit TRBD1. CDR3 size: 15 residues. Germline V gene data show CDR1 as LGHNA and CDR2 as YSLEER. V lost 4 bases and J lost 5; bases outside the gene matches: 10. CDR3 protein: CASSLNRGVRETQYF. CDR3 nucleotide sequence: TGCGCCAGCAGCCTGAACAGGGGAGTGAGGGAGACCCAGTACTTC.

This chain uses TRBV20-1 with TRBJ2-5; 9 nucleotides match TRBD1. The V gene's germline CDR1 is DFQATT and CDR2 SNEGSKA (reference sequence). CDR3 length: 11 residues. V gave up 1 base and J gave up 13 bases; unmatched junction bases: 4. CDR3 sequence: CSARVQGALYF. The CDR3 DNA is TGCAGTGCTAGAGTACAGGGGGCCCTGTACTTC.

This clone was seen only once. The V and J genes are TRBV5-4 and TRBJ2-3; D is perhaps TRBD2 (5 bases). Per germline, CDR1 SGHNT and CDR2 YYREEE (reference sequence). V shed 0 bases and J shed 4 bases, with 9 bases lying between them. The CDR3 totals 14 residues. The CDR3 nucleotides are TGTGCCAGCAGCTTGGTCTCTAGCCCAGATACGCAGTATTTT. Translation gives CASSLVSSPDTQYF.

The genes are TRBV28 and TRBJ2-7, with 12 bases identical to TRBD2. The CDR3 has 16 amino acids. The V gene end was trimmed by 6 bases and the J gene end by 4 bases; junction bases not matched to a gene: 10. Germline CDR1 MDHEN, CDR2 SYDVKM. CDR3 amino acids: CASRQPTSGRSYEQYF. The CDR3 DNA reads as TGTGCCAGCAGACAGCCGACTAGCGGGAGATCATACGAGCAGTACTTC.

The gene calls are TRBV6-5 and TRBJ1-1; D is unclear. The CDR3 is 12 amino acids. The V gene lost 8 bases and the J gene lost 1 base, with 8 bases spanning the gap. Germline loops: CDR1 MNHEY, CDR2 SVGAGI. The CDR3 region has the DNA TGTGCCAGCTTAGGGAGGAACACTGAAGCTTTCTTT. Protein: CASLGRNTEAFF.

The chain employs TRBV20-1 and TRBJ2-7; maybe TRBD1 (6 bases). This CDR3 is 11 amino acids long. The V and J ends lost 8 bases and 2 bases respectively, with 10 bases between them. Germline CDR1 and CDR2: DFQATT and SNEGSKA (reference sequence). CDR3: CSYTGPYEQYF. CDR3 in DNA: TGCAGTTACACAGGGCCCTACGAGCAGTACTTC.